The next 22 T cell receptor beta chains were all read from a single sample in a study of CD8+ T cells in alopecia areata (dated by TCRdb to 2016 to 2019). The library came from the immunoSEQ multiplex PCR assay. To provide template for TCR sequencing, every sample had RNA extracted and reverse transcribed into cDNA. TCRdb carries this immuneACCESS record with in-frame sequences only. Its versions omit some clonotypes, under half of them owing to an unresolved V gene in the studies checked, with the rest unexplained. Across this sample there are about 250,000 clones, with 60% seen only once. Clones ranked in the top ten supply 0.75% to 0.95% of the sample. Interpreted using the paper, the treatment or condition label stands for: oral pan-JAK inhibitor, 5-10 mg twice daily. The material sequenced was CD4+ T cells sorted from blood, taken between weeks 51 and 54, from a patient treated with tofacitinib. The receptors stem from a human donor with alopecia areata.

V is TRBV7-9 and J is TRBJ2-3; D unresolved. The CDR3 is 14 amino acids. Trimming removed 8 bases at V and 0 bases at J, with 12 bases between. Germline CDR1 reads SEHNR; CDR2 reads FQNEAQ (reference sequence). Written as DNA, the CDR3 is TGTGCCAGCGTCCTCCTATCTAGCACAGATACGCAGTATTTT. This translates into CASVLLSSTDTQYF.

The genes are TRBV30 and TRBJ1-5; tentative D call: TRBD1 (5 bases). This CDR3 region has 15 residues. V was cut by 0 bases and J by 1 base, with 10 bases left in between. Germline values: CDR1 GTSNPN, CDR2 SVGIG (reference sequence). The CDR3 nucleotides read TGTGCCTGGAGTGTTAAGGGGCAGAGCAATCAGCCCCAGCATTTT. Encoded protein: CAWSVKGQSNQPQHF.

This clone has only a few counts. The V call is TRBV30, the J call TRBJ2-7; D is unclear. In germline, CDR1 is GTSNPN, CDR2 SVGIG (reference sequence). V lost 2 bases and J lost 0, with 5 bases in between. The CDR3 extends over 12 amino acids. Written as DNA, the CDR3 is TGTGCCTGGAGTCTCTACTCCTACGAGCAGTACTTC. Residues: CAWSLYSYEQYF.

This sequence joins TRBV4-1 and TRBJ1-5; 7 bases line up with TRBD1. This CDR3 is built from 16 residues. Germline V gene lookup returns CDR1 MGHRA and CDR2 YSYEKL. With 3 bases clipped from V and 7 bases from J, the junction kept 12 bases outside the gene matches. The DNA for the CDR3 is TGCGCCAGCAGCCAGAGTAGACAGGGAGGAAGCCAGCCCCAGCATTTT. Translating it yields CASSQSRQGGSQPQHF.

CDR3 in amino acids: CASSPGQGSDTQYF. For the CDR3, the DNA is TGCGCCAGCAGCCCTGGACAGGGGTCAGATACGCAGTATTTT. V and J are TRBV5-1 and TRBJ2-3; 9 positions match TRBD1. The CDR3 length is 14 residues. The junction had 4 bases not matched to a gene; V was cut back by 4 bases and J by 4 bases. Germline V lookup: CDR1 SGHRS, CDR2 YFSETQ.

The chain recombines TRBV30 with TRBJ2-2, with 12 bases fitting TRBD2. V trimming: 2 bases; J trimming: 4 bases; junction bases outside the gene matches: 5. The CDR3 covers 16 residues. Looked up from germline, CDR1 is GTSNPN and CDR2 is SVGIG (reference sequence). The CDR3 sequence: CAWSSRLAGVTGELFF. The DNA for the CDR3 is TGTGCCTGGAGTTCGCGACTAGCGGGGGTCACCGGGGAGCTGTTTTTT.

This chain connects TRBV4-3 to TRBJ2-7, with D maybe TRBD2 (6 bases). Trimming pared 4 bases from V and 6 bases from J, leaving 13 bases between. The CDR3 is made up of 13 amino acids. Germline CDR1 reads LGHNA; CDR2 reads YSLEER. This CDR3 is CASSLVGGGEQYF. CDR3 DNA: TGCGCCAGCAGCCTCGTCGGGGGTGGCGAGCAGTACTTC.

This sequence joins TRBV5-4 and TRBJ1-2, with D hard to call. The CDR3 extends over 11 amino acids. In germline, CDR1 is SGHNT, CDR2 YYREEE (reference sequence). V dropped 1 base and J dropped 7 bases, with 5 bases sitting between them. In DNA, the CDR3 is TGTGCCAGCAGCTTGAATTTTGGCTACACCTTC. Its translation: CASSLNFGYTF.

The CDR3 loop reads CAIRVGGGIDEQYF. CDR3 nucleotides: TGTGCCATCAGGGTCGGAGGGGGCATCGACGAGCAGTACTTC. The V and J genes are TRBV10-3 and TRBJ2-7; weak D call: TRBD1 (7 bases). Germline CDR1 and CDR2: ENHRY and SYGVKD. The length of the CDR3 is 14 residues. Trimming pared 6 bases from V and 5 bases from J, leaving 17 bases between.

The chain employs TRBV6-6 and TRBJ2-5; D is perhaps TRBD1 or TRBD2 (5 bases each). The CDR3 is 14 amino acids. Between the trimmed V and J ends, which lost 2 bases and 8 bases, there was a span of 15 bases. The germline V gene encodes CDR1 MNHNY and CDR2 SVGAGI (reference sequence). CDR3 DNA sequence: TGTGCCAGCAGTTACGGGGGAATCGGAGAAACCCAGTACTTC. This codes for CASSYGGIGETQYF.

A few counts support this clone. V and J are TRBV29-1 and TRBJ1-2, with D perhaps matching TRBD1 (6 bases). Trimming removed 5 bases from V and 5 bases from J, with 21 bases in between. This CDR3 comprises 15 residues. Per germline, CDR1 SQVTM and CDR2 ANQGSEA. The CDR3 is CSVSEGGARGYGYTF. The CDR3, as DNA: TGCAGCGTTTCCGAAGGGGGGGCGCGGGGTTATGGCTACACCTTC.

The DNA of the CDR3 is TGTGCCAGCAGGACTCCGGGCGCCGCGGAGACCCAGTACTTC. This encodes CASRTPGAAETQYF. The rearrangement links TRBV25-1 to TRBJ2-5; D not resolved. Germline CDR1 MGHDK, CDR2 SYGVNS. This CDR3 is built from 14 residues. V lost 6 bases and J lost 5, with 16 bases in between.

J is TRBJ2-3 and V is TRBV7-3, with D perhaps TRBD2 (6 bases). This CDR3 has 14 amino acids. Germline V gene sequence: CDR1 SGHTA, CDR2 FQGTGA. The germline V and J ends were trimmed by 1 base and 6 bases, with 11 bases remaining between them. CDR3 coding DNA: TGTGCCAGCAGCTTAATGGCGGGGTCGGATACGCAGTATTTT. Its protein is CASSLMAGSDTQYF.

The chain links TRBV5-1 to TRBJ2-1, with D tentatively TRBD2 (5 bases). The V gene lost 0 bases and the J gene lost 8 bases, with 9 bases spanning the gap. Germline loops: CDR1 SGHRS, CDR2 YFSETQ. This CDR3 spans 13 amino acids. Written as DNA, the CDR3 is TGCGCCAGCAGCTTGGATGTGAGGGATGAGCAGTTCTTC. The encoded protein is CASSLDVRDEQFF. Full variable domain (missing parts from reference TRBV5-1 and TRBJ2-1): KAGVTQTPRYLIKTRGQQVTLSCSPISGHRSVSWYQQTPGQGLQFLFEYFSETQRNKGNFPGRFSGRQFSNSRSEMNVSTLELGDSALYLCASSLDVRDEQFFGPGTRLTVL.

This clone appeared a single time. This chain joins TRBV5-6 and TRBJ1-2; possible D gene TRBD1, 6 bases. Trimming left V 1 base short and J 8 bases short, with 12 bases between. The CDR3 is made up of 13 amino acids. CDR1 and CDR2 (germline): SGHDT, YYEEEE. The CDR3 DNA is TGTGCCAGCAGCTTGCACAGGGCAGAGGGCTACACCTTC. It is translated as CASSLHRAEGYTF.

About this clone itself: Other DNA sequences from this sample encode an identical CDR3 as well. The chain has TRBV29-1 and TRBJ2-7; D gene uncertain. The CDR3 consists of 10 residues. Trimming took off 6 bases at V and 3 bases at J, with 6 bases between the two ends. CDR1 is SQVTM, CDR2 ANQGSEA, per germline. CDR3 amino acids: CSVADYEQYF. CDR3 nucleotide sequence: TGCAGCGTGGCCGACTACGAGCAGTACTTC.

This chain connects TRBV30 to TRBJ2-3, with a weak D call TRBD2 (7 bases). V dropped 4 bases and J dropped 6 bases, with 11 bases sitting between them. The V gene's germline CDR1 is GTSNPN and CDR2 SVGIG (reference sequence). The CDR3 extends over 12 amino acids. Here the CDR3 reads CAWTRGADTQYF. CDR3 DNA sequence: TGTGCCTGGACTCGGGGGGCTGATACGCAGTATTTT.

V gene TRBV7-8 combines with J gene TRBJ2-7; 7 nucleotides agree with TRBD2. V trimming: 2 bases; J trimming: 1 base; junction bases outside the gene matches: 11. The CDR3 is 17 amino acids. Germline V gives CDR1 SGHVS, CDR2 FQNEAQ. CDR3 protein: CASSLRSRRGTSYEQYF. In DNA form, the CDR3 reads TGTGCCAGCAGCTTAAGGAGTCGGCGGGGGACTTCCTACGAGCAGTACTTC.

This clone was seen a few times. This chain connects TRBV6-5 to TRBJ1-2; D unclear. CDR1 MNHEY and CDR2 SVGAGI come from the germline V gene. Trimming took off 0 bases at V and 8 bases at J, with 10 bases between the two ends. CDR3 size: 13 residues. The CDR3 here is CASSYSGLGGYTF. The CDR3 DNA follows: TGTGCCAGCAGTTACTCGGGATTAGGGGGCTACACCTTC.

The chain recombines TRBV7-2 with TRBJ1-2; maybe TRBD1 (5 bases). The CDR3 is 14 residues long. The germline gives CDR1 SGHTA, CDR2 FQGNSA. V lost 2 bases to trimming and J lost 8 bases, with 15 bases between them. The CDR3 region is CASSLMWQGKGYTF. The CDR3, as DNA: TGTGCCAGCAGCTTAATGTGGCAGGGTAAGGGCTACACCTTC.

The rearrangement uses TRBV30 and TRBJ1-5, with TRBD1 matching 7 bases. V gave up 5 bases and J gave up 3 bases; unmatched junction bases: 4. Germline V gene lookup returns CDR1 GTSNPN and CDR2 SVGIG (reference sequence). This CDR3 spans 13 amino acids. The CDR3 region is CAWGGQINQPQHF. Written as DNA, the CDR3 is TGTGCCTGGGGGGGACAGATCAATCAGCCCCAGCATTTT.

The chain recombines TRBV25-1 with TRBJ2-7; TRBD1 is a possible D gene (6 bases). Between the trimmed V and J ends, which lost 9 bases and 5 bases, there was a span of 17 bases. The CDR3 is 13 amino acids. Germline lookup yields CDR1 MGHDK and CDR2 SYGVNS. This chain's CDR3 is CASWGTSPHEQYF. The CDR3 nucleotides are TGTGCCAGTTGGGGGACATCACCCCACGAGCAGTACTTC.